This TCR beta chain was recorded in a study of a mutant IDH1 vaccine in newly diagnosed glioma. Study information: Vaccinations were initiated 4-6 weeks following radiotherapy alone, or were given together with temozolomide cycles.

To note about this clone: Its antigen is as yet unknown.

The time point was: week 11, during vaccination. Topical imiquimod accompanied each vaccine dose, which consisted of 300 ug of mutant IDH1 20-mer peptide. The donors had new WHO grade 3 or 4 astrocytomas; these were IDH1-mutant and ATRX-lost. The table came from immunoSEQ multiplex PCR; TCRdb's copy has only in-frame clones and leaves some out. The data hold around 30,000 clones, with roughly 89% observed a single time. The sample consisted of PBMCs, taken from a glioma patient whose treatment included an IDH1 peptide vaccine. This receptor was taken from a man younger than 35 with glioma.

CDR3 nucleotides: TGTGCCTGGAGACATTCTTTAGAGCAGTTCTTC. This codes for CAWRHSLEQFF. The V call is TRBV30, the J call TRBJ2-1, with no clear D. V shed 3 bases and J shed 10 bases, with 10 bases lying between them. CDR3 size: 11 residues. CDR1 and CDR2 (germline): GTSNPN, SVGIG (reference sequence).